One and the same sample provided the 29 T cell receptor beta chains below, sequenced in a study of blood T cell repertoires in COVID-19. TCRdb's copy holds only in-frame clones and misses some; the assay was immunoSEQ multiplex PCR. Of 200,000 to 300,000 clones listed, approximately 86% are singletons. Input material: peripheral blood. Source of these receptors: a woman aged 55 to 70 with COVID-19, enrolled during active disease.

J is TRBJ1-1 and V is TRBV28; D possibly corresponds to TRBD1 (5 bases). CDR1 is MDHEN, CDR2 SYDVKM, per germline. V was pared by 5 bases and J by 4 bases, with 14 bases between. CDR3 length equals 14 residues. Here the CDR3 DNA reads TGTGCCAGCAGTCCAAGAACAGGATCCACTGAAGCTTTCTTT. This encodes CASSPRTGSTEAFF.

The chain has TRBV7-2 and TRBJ2-4; D is uncertain. V lost 4 bases to trimming and J lost 0 bases, with 10 bases between them. Germline-derived CDR1 and CDR2 are SGHTA and FQGNSA. This CDR3 spans 15 amino acids. This CDR3 reads CASSSTVLAKNIQYF. The CDR3 DNA sequence: TGTGCCAGCAGCTCTACAGTCCTAGCCAAAAACATTCAGTACTTC.

The genes are TRBV6-5 and TRBJ1-4; TRBD1 agrees at 10 bases. Trimming took 8 bases from V and 6 from J; bases not matched to a gene: 6. The CDR3 totals 14 residues. Germline assignment: CDR1 MNHEY and CDR2 SVGAGI. For the CDR3, the DNA is TGTGCCAGCGCCCGCGGGACAGGGGATGAAAAACTGTTTTTT. It encodes CASARGTGDEKLFF.

This clone occurred once. V and J are TRBV27 and TRBJ1-3; 8 bases are shared with TRBD1. The CDR3 extends over 15 amino acids. V shed 2 bases, J shed 2 bases, and the junction held 2 bases outside the gene matches. Germline assignment: CDR1 MNHEY and CDR2 SMNVEV (reference sequence). CDR3 region: CASSLQGATGNTIYF. The CDR3 DNA follows: TGTGCCAGCAGTTTACAGGGGGCGACTGGAAACACCATATATTTT.

The chain couples TRBV5-4 to TRBJ2-5; 13 bases are shared with TRBD2. This CDR3 spans 18 amino acids. V lost 4 bases and J lost 5; bases outside the gene matches: 14. The germline V gene has CDR1 SGHNT and CDR2 YYREEE (reference sequence). CDR3 sequence (DNA): TGTGCCAGCAGCCCGCGGGTGACTAGCGGGAGGTATGGGGAGACCCAGTACTTC. Residues: CASSPRVTSGRYGETQYF.

The V call is TRBV30, the J call TRBJ2-7, with a possible D match to TRBD1 (7 bases). This CDR3 contains 12 residues. V lost 7 bases to trimming and J lost 4 bases, with 14 bases between them. Germline values: CDR1 GTSNPN, CDR2 SVGIG (reference sequence). Here the CDR3 reads CAFMTGRYEQYF. The CDR3, as DNA: TGTGCCTTCATGACAGGGAGGTACGAGCAGTACTTC.

The chain has TRBV28 and TRBJ2-7, with 7 bases fitting TRBD2. Per germline, CDR1 MDHEN and CDR2 SYDVKM. The CDR3 runs to 20 residues. V dropped 5 bases and J dropped 2; count of bases not matched to a gene: 24. CDR3 in DNA: TGTGCCAGCAGTGCATGGACGGGACTCCCTACGACTAGCACCCCCTACGAGCAGTACTTC. Its protein is CASSAWTGLPTTSTPYEQYF.

V and J are TRBV10-3 and TRBJ1-5; D gene unclear. Germline V CDR1 and CDR2: ENHRY, SYGVKD. The CDR3 has 16 amino acids. Trimming pared 4 bases from V and 4 bases from J, leaving 17 bases between. The CDR3 DNA sequence: TGTGCCATCAGTGCTCAAGGCGGGCAGGCTAATCAGCCCCAGCATTTT. This encodes CAISAQGGQANQPQHF.

This chain uses TRBV7-8 with TRBJ2-3; 9 nucleotides match TRBD1. The CDR3 length is 16 residues. Germline V CDR1 and CDR2: SGHVS, FQNEAQ. The trim removed 5 bases at V and 4 bases at J, leaving 10 bases unmatched. CDR3 bases: TGTGCCAGCAGCCCTACAGGGGGCTTAGGGTCAGATACGCAGTATTTT. Translated, it gives CASSPTGGLGSDTQYF.

The chain links TRBV9 to TRBJ1-1, with 7 nucleotides matching TRBD1. The CDR3 runs 16 residues. The V gene end was trimmed by 0 bases and the J gene end by 4 bases; junction bases not matched to a gene: 9. The germline V gene encodes CDR1 SGDLS and CDR2 YYNGEE. The CDR3 nucleotides are TGTGCCAGCAGCGTAGGACCACAGGGGTCCGGCACTGAAGCTTTCTTT. Its translation: CASSVGPQGSGTEAFF.

This chain joins TRBV19 and TRBJ2-1, with TRBD2 identical over 14 bases. CDR1 and CDR2 (germline): LNHDA, SQIVND (reference sequence). The CDR3 length is 17 residues. The J segment lost 7 bases and the V segment lost 4 bases, leaving 9 bases of the junction unmatched. CDR3 sequence reads: CASSRGLAGGSGNEQFF. The CDR3 region has the DNA TGTGCCAGTAGTAGAGGACTAGCGGGAGGATCGGGGAATGAGCAGTTCTTC.

V usage is TRBV27 and J usage is TRBJ1-2, with 9 bases lining up with TRBD1. V lost 5 bases and J lost 8; bases outside the gene matches: 9. Germline-derived CDR1 and CDR2 are MNHEY and SMNVEV (reference sequence). The CDR3 totals 14 residues. This CDR3 is CASSPWTGVEGYTF. The CDR3, as DNA: TGTGCCAGCAGTCCCTGGACAGGGGTTGAGGGCTACACCTTC.

The chain joins TRBV29-1 to TRBJ1-4, with D possibly being TRBD1 (6 bases). V dropped 7 bases and J dropped 6 bases, with 12 bases sitting between them. CDR3 size: 12 residues. Germline assignment: CDR1 SQVTM and CDR2 ANQGSEA. The chain's CDR3 is CSAGNRDEKLFF. The CDR3 DNA sequence: TGCAGCGCCGGCAACAGGGATGAAAAACTGTTTTTT.

This rearrangement joins TRBV28 to TRBJ1-3, with a possible D match to TRBD1 (6 bases). Between the trimmed V and J ends, which lost 5 bases and 0 bases, there was a span of 11 bases. Germline V lookup: CDR1 MDHEN, CDR2 SYDVKM. The CDR3 length is 15 residues. CDR3 nucleotide sequence: TGTGCCAGCAGTAGACAGGTGATCTCTGGAAACACCATATATTTT. Its translation is CASSRQVISGNTIYF. Variable domain in full (rest from reference TRBV28 and TRBJ1-3): DVKVTQSSRYLVKRTGEKVFLECVQDMDHENMFWYRQDPGLGLRLIYFSYDVKMKEKGDIPEGYSVSREKKERFSLILESASTNQTSMYLCASSRQVISGNTIYFGEGSWLTVV.

V is TRBV25-1 and J is TRBJ1-5; the match to TRBD1 covers 8 bases. CDR1 is MGHDK and CDR2 is SYGVNS in the germline V gene. Unmatched junction bases numbered 11, after V lost 4 bases and J lost 0 bases. This CDR3 is 18 amino acids long. This chain's CDR3 is CASSGSPDRGSSNQPQHF. CDR3 sequence (DNA): TGTGCCAGCAGTGGGAGTCCCGACAGGGGTTCTAGCAATCAGCCCCAGCATTTT.

The chain combines TRBV27 with TRBJ2-1; 8 positions agree with TRBD2. Germline assignment: CDR1 MNHEY and CDR2 SMNVEV (reference sequence). V lost 4 bases to trimming and J lost 6 bases; unmatched junction nucleotides: 11. The CDR3 sequence is 16 residues long. Here the CDR3 DNA reads TGTGCCAGCAGTTCTCTCAGCGGGGGAGGTCGCAATGAGCAGTTCTTC. Translated: CASSSLSGGGRNEQFF.

This chain connects TRBV4-1 to TRBJ2-7, with 8 bases aligning to TRBD2. V shed 4 bases and J 3 bases; nucleotides not matched to a gene: 8. Germline CDR1 MGHRA, CDR2 YSYEKL. The CDR3 spans 15 residues. DNA for the CDR3: TGCGCCAGCAGCCTAGGGGCGGGGGGCTTCTACGAGCAGTACTTC. Protein product: CASSLGAGGFYEQYF.

The rearrangement uses TRBV28 and TRBJ2-7, with 13 bases aligning to TRBD2. The CDR3 covers 16 residues. V shed 6 bases, J shed 0 bases, and the junction held 5 bases outside the gene matches. Germline V CDR1 and CDR2: MDHEN, SYDVKM. The CDR3: CASSVTSGRASYEQYF. In DNA, the CDR3 is TGTGCCAGCAGCGTCACTAGCGGGAGGGCCTCCTACGAGCAGTACTTC.

J is TRBJ1-1 and V is TRBV19, with D hard to call. This CDR3 has 14 amino acids. V lost 7 bases and J 1 base, leaving 13 bases between the germline ends. CDR1 and CDR2 from the germline V gene are LNHDA and SQIVND (reference sequence). DNA of the CDR3: TGTGCCAGTACCACTCCCATCGGGAACACTGAAGCTTTCTTT. Amino acids: CASTTPIGNTEAFF.

This chain joins TRBV7-6 and TRBJ2-3; possible D gene TRBD1, 5 bases. V lost 1 base to trimming and J lost 3 bases, with 11 bases between them. The CDR3 loop spans 15 amino acids. Per the germline V gene, CDR1 is SGHVS and CDR2 is FNYEAQ. The CDR3 sequence is CASSLDWSGTDTQYF. In nucleotides, the CDR3 is TGTGCCAGCAGCTTAGACTGGTCAGGGACAGATACGCAGTATTTT. Complete variable domain (other parts from reference TRBV7-6 and TRBJ2-3): GAGVSQSPRYKVTKRGQDVALRCDPISGHVSLYWYRQALGQGPEFLTYFNYEAQQDKSGLPNDRFSAERPEGSISTLTIQRTEQRDSAMYRCASSLDWSGTDTQYFGPGTRLTVL.

The chain has TRBV3-1 (or the pseudogene TRBV3-2) and TRBJ2-5, with D possibly matching TRBD2 (6 bases). The CDR3 consists of 14 residues. Germline V gene data show CDR1 as LGHDT and CDR2 as YNNKEL (reference sequence). V was cut by 3 bases and J by 10 bases, with 18 bases left in between. The CDR3 DNA sequence: TGTGCCAGCAGCCAGTCCGCGGGGCAAGGGAACCAGTACTTC. Amino acid sequence: CASSQSAGQGNQYF.

The rearrangement joins TRBV11-3 to TRBJ2-3, with TRBD2 matching 9 bases. This CDR3 is 15 amino acids long. CDR1 is SGHNT and CDR2 is YENEEA in the germline V gene. Losses at the gene ends were 5 bases for V and 0 bases for J; bases not matched to a gene: 3. Here the CDR3 DNA reads TGTGCCAGCAGCCTTAGCGGGGGAAGCACAGATACGCAGTATTTT. It yields the protein CASSLSGGSTDTQYF. Combining the CDR3 with reference TRBV11-3 and TRBJ2-3 gives the whole variable domain EAGVVQSPRYKIIEKKQPVAFWCNPISGHNTLYWYLQNLGQGPELLIRYENEEAVDDSQLPKDRFSAERLKGVDSTLKIQPAELGDSAVYLCASSLSGGSTDTQYFGPGTRLTVL.

The chain joins TRBV11-3 to TRBJ1-6; D remains ambiguous. The CDR3 has 13 residues. V was pared by 5 bases and J by 11 bases, with 13 bases between. The germline V gene encodes CDR1 SGHNT and CDR2 YENEEA. CDR3 sequence: CASSTHSLAPLHF. In nucleotides, the CDR3 is TGTGCCAGCAGCACTCACAGTTTGGCACCCCTCCACTTT.

The chain carries TRBV5-4 and TRBJ2-1, with a tentative D call TRBD2 (6 bases). CDR1 SGHNT and CDR2 YYREEE come from the germline V gene (reference sequence). The V end was cut by 1 base, the J end by 6 bases, with 11 bases between. The length of the CDR3 is 14 residues. In DNA, the CDR3 is TGTGCCAGCAGCTTGCCGGGAGTAGGCAATGAGCAGTTCTTC. It translates to CASSLPGVGNEQFF.

The chain links TRBV5-1 to TRBJ1-1, with D hard to call. Germline lookup yields CDR1 SGHRS and CDR2 YFSETQ. The CDR3 loop spans 13 amino acids. Trimming shortened V by 5 bases and J by 1 base, and 9 bases separated the two germline ends. CDR3 bases: TGCGCCAGCAGTAACTCCCCGAACACTGAAGCTTTCTTT. Translation gives CASSNSPNTEAFF.

The V call is TRBV4-3, the J call TRBJ1-2; TRBD1 might be the D (5 bases). Germline values: CDR1 LGHNA, CDR2 YSLEER. The CDR3 has 14 residues. Between the trimmed V and J ends, which lost 4 bases and 4 bases, there was a span of 13 bases. The CDR3 reads CASSLLTGGYGYTF. In nucleotides, the CDR3 is TGCGCCAGCAGCCTACTAACCGGGGGCTATGGCTACACCTTC.

The chain uses TRBV30 and TRBJ1-2; D is uncertain. The V gene's germline CDR1 is GTSNPN and CDR2 SVGIG (reference sequence). There are 11 residues in the CDR3. The V gene lost 7 bases and the J gene lost 6 bases, with 12 bases spanning the gap. The CDR3 DNA reads as TGTGCCTTGAGGACTATTGATGGCTACACCTTC. Residues: CALRTIDGYTF.

The gene calls are TRBV11-2 and TRBJ1-1; 7 bases map to TRBD1. CDR3 size: 14 residues. With V trimmed by 0 bases and J by 3 bases, 1 base remained unmatched. Germline values: CDR1 SGHAT, CDR2 FQNNGV. The CDR3: CASSLDGTDTEAFF. CDR3 bases: TGTGCCAGCAGCTTAGACGGGACAGACACTGAAGCTTTCTTT. Based on the CDR3 plus reference TRBV11-2 and TRBJ1-1, the full variable domain is EAGVAQSPRYKIIEKRQSVAFWCNPISGHATLYWYQQILGQGPKLLIQFQNNGVVDDSQLPKDRFSAERLKGVDSTLKIQPAKLEDSAVYLCASSLDGTDTEAFFGQGTRLTVV.

This clone appeared a single time. V gene TRBV11-2 combines with J gene TRBJ2-1; TRBD1 matches 8 bases. This CDR3 is 15 amino acids long. Trimming at V came to 4 bases and at J to 7 bases, leaving 9 bases not matched to a gene. Looked up from germline, CDR1 is SGHAT and CDR2 is FQNNGV. The CDR3 coding sequence is TGTGCCAGCAGCTGGACAGGGTCCCCTAGGAATGAGCAGTTCTTC. Translated, it gives CASSWTGSPRNEQFF.